The 18 T cell receptor beta chains listed next were all sequenced from one sample in a study of radiation and T cells in renal cell carcinoma. The time point: blood 4 weeks post-SBRT, at nephrectomy. Documented treatment: 15 Gy SBRT to primary tumor, nephrectomy 4 weeks later. Sequencing was performed with immunoSEQ multiplex PCR; in TCRdb, only in-frame clones are kept and a portion is missing. The sample lists just under 150,000 clones; around 88% were seen once. The sample here was blood, taken from a patient whose treatment included radiotherapy and nephrectomy. All receptors come from a woman between 50 and 59 years old with renal cell carcinoma.

The chain carries TRBV9 and TRBJ2-7, with TRBD1 matching over 9 bases. The V and J ends lost 3 bases and 5 bases, in that order; junction bases with no gene match: 6. Germline CDR1 and CDR2: SGDLS and YYNGEE. This CDR3 has 14 amino acids. The CDR3 DNA reads TGTGCCAGCAGCGGCCGGGACAGGGTCAACGAGCAGTACTTC. Translated: CASSGRDRVNEQYF. Variable domain in full (rest from reference TRBV9 and TRBJ2-7): DSGVTQTPKHLITATGQRVTLRCSPRSGDLSVYWYQQSLDQGLQFLIQYYNGEERAKGNILERFSAQQFPDLHSELNLSSLELGDSALYFCASSGRDRVNEQYFGPGTRLTVT.

The V and J genes are TRBV7-2 and TRBJ1-2; TRBD1 agrees at 8 bases. The germline gives CDR1 SGHTA, CDR2 FQGNSA. This CDR3 is 15 amino acids long. V trimming: 3 bases; J trimming: 7 bases; junction bases outside the gene matches: 10. The CDR3 nucleotides are TGTGCCAGCAGCTTCGACGGGGCAGGGGGCGGTGGCTACACCTTC. It codes for CASSFDGAGGGGYTF.

The chain uses TRBV18 and TRBJ2-5; a weak D match, TRBD2 (5 bases). Trimming took off 3 bases at V and 10 bases at J, with 18 bases between the two ends. Germline values: CDR1 KGHSH, CDR2 LQKENI. This CDR3 is 14 amino acids long. The CDR3 DNA follows: TGTGCCAGCTCACCTCGGGCCCAGGACGGGGACCAGTACTTC. This translates into CASSPRAQDGDQYF.

The genes are TRBV5-1 and TRBJ1-3, with D possibly TRBD1 on 5 matching bases. CDR1 and CDR2 (germline): SGHRS, YFSETQ. The CDR3 covers 15 residues. Trimming removed 4 bases from V and 0 bases from J, with 11 bases in between. Here the CDR3 DNA reads TGCGCCAGCAGCCCACAGGCCAGCTCTGGAAACACCATATATTTT. Translating gives CASSPQASSGNTIYF.

The chain is built from TRBV6-5 and TRBJ1-5; D uncertain. V was trimmed by 6 bases and J by 6 bases, leaving 15 bases between them. The CDR3 is made up of 14 amino acids. Germline CDR1 is MNHEY and CDR2 is SVGAGI. CDR3 residues: CASSRAGAGQPQHF. In DNA form, the CDR3 reads TGTGCCAGCAGCCGGGCGGGTGCCGGTCAGCCCCAGCATTTT.

This rearrangement joins TRBV27 to TRBJ2-7; D remains unclear. This CDR3 region has 14 residues. The V end lost 5 bases, the J end lost 1 base, and 12 bases lay between the germline ends. The germline V gene encodes CDR1 MNHEY and CDR2 SMNVEV (reference sequence). The CDR3 region has the DNA TGTGCCAGCAGTCCACTAACAGCTTCCTACGAGCAGTACTTC. Residues: CASSPLTASYEQYF.

The chain joins TRBV2 to TRBJ1-6; a possible D gene is TRBD1 (5 bases). V lost 4 bases and J lost 7, with 11 bases in between. Germline assignment: CDR1 SNHLY and CDR2 FYNNEI. The CDR3 spans 14 residues. Here the CDR3 DNA reads TGTGCCAGCAGTGTTGGACAAATCAATTCACCCCTCCACTTT. It codes for CASSVGQINSPLHF. The whole variable domain, filled in from reference TRBV2 and TRBJ1-6, reads EPEVTQTPSHQVTQMGQEVILRCVPISNHLYFYWYRQILGQKVEFLVSFYNNEISEKSEIFDDQFSVERPDGSNFTLKIRSTKLEDSAMYFCASSVGQINSPLHFGNGTRLTVT.

CDR3 region: CASSQELTGFDEQFF. The CDR3 DNA reads TGCGCCAGCAGCCAAGAGTTGACAGGGTTCGATGAGCAGTTCTTC. The chain combines TRBV4-3 with TRBJ2-1, with 7 positions matching TRBD1. Germline trimming cut 0 bases from V and 8 bases from J; bases unmatched to any gene: 7. The CDR3 is 15 residues long. Germline CDR1 LGHNA, CDR2 YSLEER.

The chain employs TRBV10-3 and TRBJ2-3, with 8 nucleotides matching TRBD2. CDR1 ENHRY and CDR2 SYGVKD come from the germline V gene. The CDR3 totals 16 residues. V lost 5 bases and J lost 3; bases outside the gene matches: 10. This chain's CDR3 is CAISPFSGGPTDTQYF. In DNA form, the CDR3 reads TGTGCCATCAGTCCCTTTTCGGGAGGGCCGACAGATACGCAGTATTTT.

The chain couples TRBV5-4 to TRBJ1-4; 7 bases are shared with TRBD1. From germline, CDR1 is SGHNT and CDR2 YYREEE (reference sequence). The ends lost 3 bases at V and 7 bases at J; junction bases unmatched: 3. The CDR3 totals 13 residues. In nucleotides, the CDR3 is TGTGCCAGCAGCTCAGGGGGAGGTGAAAAACTGTTTTTT. Amino acid sequence: CASSSGGGEKLFF.

This chain uses TRBV9 with TRBJ1-5; no firm D call. The CDR3 runs to 16 residues. The V gene's germline CDR1 is SGDLS and CDR2 YYNGEE. V was shortened by 2 bases and J by 3 bases, with 15 bases between the two germline ends. The CDR3 is CASSVSYRASNQPQHF. The CDR3 DNA follows: TGTGCCAGCAGCGTCTCATACCGGGCCTCCAATCAGCCCCAGCATTTT.

CDR3 nucleotide sequence: TGTGCCACCCAAGGGGGAAACACCATATATTTT. It encodes CATQGGNTIYF. V usage is TRBV10-3 and J usage is TRBJ1-3, with D hard to call. This CDR3 region has 11 residues. The V end was cut by 10 bases, the J end by 4 bases, with 8 bases between. CDR1 is ENHRY, CDR2 SYGVKD, per germline.

The CDR3 loop is CASSVSGNTIYF. The DNA of the CDR3 is TGTGCCAGCAGCGTATCTGGAAACACCATATATTTT. The J gene is TRBJ1-3, the V gene TRBV9; D not certain. Per the germline V gene, CDR1 is SGDLS and CDR2 is YYNGEE. CDR3 size: 12 residues. V was pared by 1 base and J by 1 base, with 0 bases between.

The chain carries TRBV4-3 and TRBJ2-5; possibly TRBD1 or TRBD2 for D (6 bases each). V lost 4 bases and J 5 bases, leaving 14 bases between the germline ends. Germline V lookup: CDR1 LGHNA, CDR2 YSLEER. The CDR3 runs 14 residues. The CDR3 sequence: CASSRSGGGETQYF. CDR3 DNA: TGCGCCAGCAGCCGAAGCGGAGGGGGGGAGACCCAGTACTTC.

The genes are TRBV28 and TRBJ2-7, with D perhaps matching TRBD1 (6 bases). The CDR3 has 12 amino acids. The germline V gene has CDR1 MDHEN and CDR2 SYDVKM. Trimming took off 5 bases at V and 7 bases at J, with 12 bases between the two ends. CDR3 loop: CASSEGVREQYF. For the CDR3, the DNA is TGTGCCAGCAGTGAGGGGGTTAGAGAGCAGTACTTC.

The chain recombines TRBV27 with TRBJ2-7, with D maybe TRBD2 (6 bases). In germline, CDR1 is MNHEY, CDR2 SMNVEV (reference sequence). This CDR3 region has 14 residues. With 6 bases removed from V and 3 bases from J, the gap between germline ends came to 15 bases. CDR3 DNA: TGTGCCAGCAGCAATGGGGTGGGGGGCTACGAGCAGTACTTC. Translating it yields CASSNGVGGYEQYF.

V and J are TRBV11-2 and TRBJ1-6; weak D call: TRBD1 (6 bases). The CDR3 has 14 residues. Trimming left V 1 base short and J 7 bases short, with 8 bases between. Germline CDR1 and CDR2: SGHAT and FQNNGV. The CDR3 spells CASSLAQGNSPLHF. The CDR3 DNA reads TGTGCCAGCAGCTTAGCCCAGGGGAATTCACCCCTCCACTTT.

This clone showed up just a few times. The gene calls are TRBV19 and TRBJ2-7, with 7 bases lining up with TRBD1. This CDR3 spans 12 amino acids. Germline V gene lookup returns CDR1 LNHDA and CDR2 SQIVND (reference sequence). J was trimmed by 6 bases and V by 7 bases; bases with no gene match: 6. The CDR3 reads CASTTGTAEQYF. The DNA for the CDR3 is TGTGCCAGTACCACCGGGACAGCCGAGCAGTACTTC.